This is a list of T cell receptor beta chains from one sample in a study of CD8 T cells in ankylosing spondylitis. A single record per CDR3 protein comes from TCRdb applying MiXCR to the 5' RACE reads. Of under 950,000 distinct CDR3 sequences listed, roughly 20% are singletons. Specimen: blood, either unsorted or a sorted T cell fraction (not recorded which). All receptors come from a male donor with ankylosing spondylitis. Both conserved end residues are part of each CDR3. Each record gives: V gene, J gene, clone size, CDR3 protein. The size field is filled for only some rows; it gives once, few, many or a size class.

TRBV2	TRBJ2-3	many	CASSERGVGPTQYF
TRBV12-3/TRBV12-4	TRBJ2-1	few	CASSRGLRESYNEQFF
TRBV4-1	TRBJ1-1	few	CASSQDLGERPIEAFF
TRBV20-1	TRBJ1-1	-	CSARVDTANTEAFF
TRBV15	TRBJ2-3	few	CATSLQDGQPGDTQYF
TRBV7-3	TRBJ2-7	-	CASSPSGTGAYEQYF
TRBV14	TRBJ1-2	-	CASSQEGVLYGYTF
TRBV7-9	TRBJ1-5	few	CASSLRISYQGVQPQHF
TRBV11-2	TRBJ2-1	few	CASRSALSYNEQFF
TRBV4-1	TRBJ2-2	many	CASSPGLAGVTGELFF
TRBV3-1	TRBJ1-2	-	CASSARTGNYPYGYTF
TRBV5-5	TRBJ2-1	many	CASSPTAGTSGINEQFF
TRBV29-1	TRBJ2-1	few	CSVGPGTGRSNEQFF
TRBV4-3	TRBJ1-5	-	CASSQETRAPQHF
TRBV11-1	TRBJ2-1	few	CASSPPRASGANYNEQFF
TRBV5-4	TRBJ2-1	-	CASSFGLGAGGQEEQFF
TRBV3-1	TRBJ2-7	-	CASSHAQGIVAYEQYF
TRBV19	TRBJ1-5	-	CASSIGVVSNQPQHF
TRBV9	TRBJ1-2	few	CASSATDRGGYTF
TRBV12-3/TRBV12-4	TRBJ2-2	few	CASTIGPPNTGELFF
TRBV28	TRBJ2-7	-	CASSLNSPPYEQYF
TRBV6-2/TRBV6-3	TRBJ2-7	few	CASSDAPGYEQYF
TRBV12-3/TRBV12-4	TRBJ2-1	few	CASSLLLPGNEQFF
TRBV5-1	TRBJ2-7	-	CASSLGLAELYEQYF
TRBV18	TRBJ2-5	many	CASSLAVGNEETQYF
TRBV18	TRBJ1-2	many	CASSVDYGYTF
TRBV20-1	TRBJ2-1	many	CSAPLIAVTYNEQFF
TRBV5-1	TRBJ2-6	-	CASSPRVGDSSGANVLTF
TRBV2	TRBJ2-6	few	CASSEGQPGANVLTF
TRBV12-3/TRBV12-4	TRBJ2-7	few	CASSIGLAGSYEQYF
TRBV20-1	TRBJ2-2	few	CSARDGTNTGELFF
TRBV9	TRBJ2-7	-	CASSVAPANTYEQYF
TRBV12-3/TRBV12-4	TRBJ1-5	-	CASSSELIGKQPQHF
TRBV5-1	TRBJ1-5	few	CATTGQSGSNQPQHF
TRBV27	TRBJ2-2	few	CASSGGQGGHTGELFF
TRBV10-2	TRBJ2-2	-	CASSELAGRELFF
TRBV20-1	TRBJ2-5	many	CSARRRLAGLQETQYF
TRBV7-6	TRBJ2-7	-	CASGEGAAYEQYF
TRBV5-6	TRBJ2-7	few	CASRASGGAAYEQYF
TRBV11-1	TRBJ2-1	once	CASSLADTLNEQFF
TRBV20-1	TRBJ2-5	-	CSASTGGEETQYF
TRBV7-9	TRBJ2-1	many	CASSLGAGGPRGNEQFF
TRBV7-9	TRBJ2-7	-	CACVSGRSNEQYF
TRBV7-6	TRBJ1-2	-	CASSLDSGGFGYTF
TRBV6-5	TRBJ2-7	few	CASSLDRGRDEQYF
TRBV12-3/TRBV12-4	TRBJ1-5	-	CASGYYRGPPQHF
TRBV5-1	TRBJ2-1	many	CASSLDHPRDRAGNEQFF
TRBV5-5	TRBJ1-5	few	CASSLSGTGLKPQHF
TRBV20-1	TRBJ2-2	few	CSAWREGRRTGELFF
TRBV20-1	TRBJ2-1	-	CSARGMGVPNPSPGEQFF
TRBV2	TRBJ2-7	-	CASSEAQGVNEQYF
TRBV12-3/TRBV12-4	TRBJ2-3	-	CASSFAGGGADTQYF
TRBV5-1	TRBJ2-7	-	CASSLGTGVSVVEQYF
TRBV20-1	TRBJ1-1	-	CSAGQGMNTEAFF
TRBV30	TRBJ2-7	-	CAWSTQQGVYEQYF